What follows are 11 T cell receptor beta chains derived from one specimen sequenced in a study of cytomegalovirus exposure and HLA in healthy donors. Primers for the PCR totalled 60 Vbeta and 13 Jbeta. TCRdb's copy holds only in-frame clones and misses some; the assay was immunoSEQ multiplex PCR. The sample has 130,000 to 150,000 clones; around 73% are singletons. The sequenced sample was PBMCs. These receptors were collected from a female donor in good health and CMV-seronegative.

The chain employs TRBV27 and TRBJ2-2; D is perhaps TRBD1 (6 bases). The germline V and J ends were trimmed by 4 bases and 5 bases, with 17 bases remaining between them. Per germline, CDR1 MNHEY and CDR2 SMNVEV (reference sequence). This CDR3 has 16 residues. The CDR3 loop reads CASSSTRGRGTGELFF. DNA of the CDR3: TGTGCCAGCAGTTCAACTCGGGGCAGGGGTACCGGGGAGCTGTTTTTT.

This clone has just one count. This chain links TRBV9 with TRBJ2-3, with 7 bases aligning to TRBD1. V lost 0 bases, J lost 5 bases, and 6 bases stayed unmatched. Germline assignment: CDR1 SGDLS and CDR2 YYNGEE. This CDR3 has 15 amino acids. Here the CDR3 DNA reads TGTGCCAGCAGCGTAGGGATACAGGGGATAGATACGCAGTATTTT. Translating gives CASSVGIQGIDTQYF. Supplemented by reference TRBV9 and TRBJ2-3, the full variable domain reads DSGVTQTPKHLITATGQRVTLRCSPRSGDLSVYWYQQSLDQGLQFLIQYYNGEERAKGNILERFSAQQFPDLHSELNLSSLELGDSALYFCASSVGIQGIDTQYFGPGTRLTVL.

This clone occurred a few times. CDR3: CASSLGGGGRAPYNEQFF. Written as DNA, the CDR3 is TGCGCCAGCAGCTTGGGGGGTGGCGGGAGGGCCCCCTACAATGAGCAGTTCTTC. The V and J genes are TRBV5-1 and TRBJ2-1, with 9 positions matching TRBD2. Germline trimming cut 0 bases from V and 2 bases from J; bases unmatched to any gene: 9. Germline lookup yields CDR1 SGHRS and CDR2 YFSETQ. CDR3 size: 18 residues.

CDR3 sequence reads: CASSAGRLNYGYTF. The CDR3 DNA sequence: TGTGCCAGCAGCGCGGGACGGTTGAACTATGGCTACACCTTC. J is TRBJ1-2 and V is TRBV6-1, with a weak D call TRBD1 (5 bases). V was clipped by 6 bases and J by 2 bases, with 13 bases between them. Germline CDR1 MNHNS, CDR2 SASEGT. This CDR3 comprises 14 residues.

The chain recombines TRBV27 with TRBJ1-2; TRBD1 aligns across 7 bases. The CDR3 is made up of 15 amino acids. Per the germline V gene, CDR1 is MNHEY and CDR2 is SMNVEV (reference sequence). With V trimmed by 5 bases and J by 3 bases, 9 bases remained unmatched. The CDR3 sequence is CASSTQQGKHYGYTF. The DNA of the CDR3 is TGTGCCAGCAGTACACAACAGGGGAAACACTATGGCTACACCTTC.

The chain is built from TRBV4-2 and TRBJ1-2, with D possibly TRBD1 on 6 matching bases. This CDR3 comprises 19 residues. Germline V gene sequence: CDR1 LGHNA, CDR2 YNFKEQ. V was shortened by 0 bases and J by 0 bases, with 20 bases between the two germline ends. This CDR3 reads CASSQDLAGGLASNYGYTF. The CDR3 DNA follows: TGTGCCAGCAGCCAAGATCTAGCGGGGGGCCTCGCTTCTAACTATGGCTACACCTTC.

The chain is built from TRBV5-1 and TRBJ2-1, with 8 bases matching TRBD2. The CDR3 has 15 residues. In germline, CDR1 is SGHRS, CDR2 YFSETQ. J lost 4 bases, V lost 4 bases, and 7 bases had no gene match. The CDR3 sequence is CASSLLAGQYNEQFF. CDR3 DNA: TGCGCCAGCAGCCTCTTAGCGGGGCAATACAATGAGCAGTTCTTC.

This chain connects TRBV19 to TRBJ1-5; the D gene is possibly TRBD1 (5 bases). V lost 4 bases and J 7 bases, leaving 20 bases between the germline ends. From germline, CDR1 is LNHDA and CDR2 SQIVND (reference sequence). This CDR3 has 16 amino acids. This CDR3 reads CASSTHPQGRSQPQHF. CDR3 nucleotides: TGTGCCAGTAGTACCCACCCTCAGGGAAGGTCCCAGCCCCAGCATTTT.

The V call is TRBV5-1, the J call TRBJ1-6; no definite D call. Germline V gene lookup returns CDR1 SGHRS and CDR2 YFSETQ. The CDR3 has 16 residues. Between the trimmed V and J ends, which lost 0 bases and 6 bases, there was a span of 13 bases. CDR3 bases: TGCGCCAGCAGCTTGGGGTCGGCTGCGGGTAATTCACCCCTCCACTTT. Encoded protein: CASSLGSAAGNSPLHF.

Written as DNA, the CDR3 is TGTGCCATCAGGACTAGCTCGTCCTACGAGCAGTACTTC. As protein: CAIRTSSSYEQYF. The rearrangement uses TRBV10-3 and TRBJ2-7; 7 positions agree with TRBD2. V lost 6 bases and J lost 1; bases outside the gene matches: 3. CDR1 ENHRY and CDR2 SYGVKD come from the germline V gene. CDR3 length equals 13 residues.

This clone was seen only a few times. The genes are TRBV5-5 and TRBJ2-2; tentatively, D is TRBD1 (6 bases). Germline assignment: CDR1 SGHKS and CDR2 YYEKEE (reference sequence). This CDR3 spans 12 amino acids. The V and J ends lost 4 bases and 7 bases respectively, with 8 bases between them. CDR3 coding DNA: TGTGCCAGCAGCCTAGGGGGCGGGGAGCTGTTTTTT. Protein product: CASSLGGGELFF. The full variable domain, in which reference TRBV5-5 and TRBJ2-2 provide the parts outside the CDR3, is DAGVTQSPTHLIKTRGQQVTLRCSPISGHKSVSWYQQVLGQGPQFIFQYYEKEERGRGNFPDRFSARQFPNYSSELNVNALLLGDSALYLCASSLGGGELFFGEGSRLTVL.